This is a list of T cell receptor beta chains from one sample in a study of T cells in localized non-small cell lung cancer. Here immunoSEQ multiplex PCR was the method, and the copy in TCRdb shows in-frame clones only, minus some. The repertoire has 9,600 or so clones, 90% of them found once; the top ten carry around a sixth. This specimen was peripheral blood, taken before any cancer treatment. These receptors were collected from a male donor aged 60 or over with stage III squamous cell lung carcinoma. Both conserved end residues are trimmed from each CDR3. Fields, in order: J gene, V gene, CDR3 protein.

J gene: TRBJ1-2; V gene: TRBV5-6; CDR3 protein: ASYSYSRKTYGYT
J gene: TRBJ2-3; V gene: TRBV4-1; CDR3 protein: ASSPSGLAGGHYKY
J gene: TRBJ2-7; V gene: TRBV28; CDR3 protein: ASSFGQSEEQY
J gene: TRBJ2-5; V gene: TRBV9; CDR3 protein: ASSENQETQY
J gene: TRBJ1-2; V gene: TRBV6-6; CDR3 protein: ASQGQDNYGYT
J gene: TRBJ2-1; V gene: TRBV4-3; CDR3 protein: ASSQEPGNEQF
J gene: TRBJ2-3; V gene: TRBV5-8; CDR3 protein: ASSLASSAFFSTDTQY
J gene: TRBJ2-3; V gene: TRBV11-2; CDR3 protein: ASSSTRDRVRDTQY
J gene: TRBJ2-3; V gene: TRBV20-1; CDR3 protein: SAKSTDTQY
J gene: TRBJ1-6; V gene: TRBV28; CDR3 protein: ASRQWGSGNSPLH
J gene: TRBJ1-4; V gene: TRBV19; CDR3 protein: ASGNTRSEKLF
J gene: TRBJ1-1; V gene: TRBV11-3; CDR3 protein: ASSSGGINTEAF
J gene: TRBJ2-2; V gene: TRBV28; CDR3 protein: ASINGAANTGELF
J gene: TRBJ1-2; V gene: TRBV2; CDR3 protein: ASSVAGNYGYT
J gene: TRBJ1-2; V gene: TRBV2; CDR3 protein: ASSVLNYGYT
J gene: TRBJ2-3; V gene: TRBV7-6; CDR3 protein: ASSPGGTQY
J gene: TRBJ2-1; V gene: TRBV28; CDR3 protein: ASIGTNSLGEQF
J gene: TRBJ1-1; V gene: TRBV19; CDR3 protein: ASKAGPQGTEAF
J gene: TRBJ2-1; V gene: TRBV2; CDR3 protein: ASSSVIALGNEQF
J gene: TRBJ2-2; V gene: TRBV7-6; CDR3 protein: ASSTGSNTGELF
J gene: TRBJ1-3; V gene: TRBV6-5; CDR3 protein: GTGGQGNTIY
J gene: TRBJ2-6; V gene: TRBV7-6; CDR3 protein: ASSKGSGANVLT
J gene: TRBJ1-2; V gene: TRBV19; CDR3 protein: ASSADPRDINYGYT
J gene: TRBJ2-5; V gene: TRBV2; CDR3 protein: ASSEYRLQETQY
J gene: TRBJ2-1; V gene: TRBV4-3; CDR3 protein: ASSMTGGNEQF
J gene: TRBJ2-4; V gene: TRBV12-5; CDR3 protein: ASGFDSYKNIQY
J gene: TRBJ1-5; V gene: TRBV5-6; CDR3 protein: ASSLAARQPQH
J gene: TRBJ1-6; V gene: TRBV5-8; CDR3 protein: ASSLERLGVNSPLH
J gene: TRBJ2-3; V gene: TRBV5-4; CDR3 protein: ASSLAGGSTDTQY
J gene: TRBJ2-2; V gene: TRBV7-8; CDR3 protein: ASSPGQGAIGELF
J gene: TRBJ1-2; V gene: TRBV5-5; CDR3 protein: ASSFSWQAYGYT
J gene: TRBJ1-5; V gene: TRBV4-1; CDR3 protein: ASSPLQGRGQPQH
J gene: TRBJ2-1; V gene: TRBV28; CDR3 protein: ASSSGGGPNEQF
J gene: TRBJ2-3; V gene: TRBV9; CDR3 protein: ASSVGQQPTDTQY
J gene: TRBJ1-5; V gene: TRBV14; CDR3 protein: ASSPGGAGPQH
J gene: TRBJ1-1; V gene: TRBV5-1; CDR3 protein: ASSFFGKEAF
J gene: TRBJ1-1; V gene: TRBV5-1; CDR3 protein: ASSLGDRGTEAF
J gene: TRBJ1-1; V gene: TRBV6-5; CDR3 protein: ASSYERDRAEAF
J gene: TRBJ2-7; V gene: TRBV27; CDR3 protein: ASSPRTGLSYEQY
J gene: TRBJ2-7; V gene: TRBV10-3; CDR3 protein: AISESNGDYEQY
J gene: TRBJ1-1; V gene: TRBV29-1; CDR3 protein: SVPGQGRTEAF
J gene: TRBJ1-2; V gene: TRBV21-1; CDR3 protein: ASSIRDLGGYT
J gene: TRBJ1-1; V gene: TRBV19; CDR3 protein: ASSIASQAF
J gene: TRBJ1-3; V gene: TRBV9; CDR3 protein: ASSPRDRGNTIY
J gene: TRBJ1-1; V gene: TRBV4-1; CDR3 protein: ASSQGGGYTEAF
J gene: TRBJ2-3; V gene: TRBV7-9; CDR3 protein: ASSLDGGSTDTQY
J gene: TRBJ1-2; V gene: TRBV14; CDR3 protein: ASSQDLKPSSHGYT
J gene: TRBJ2-7; V gene: TRBV11-3; CDR3 protein: ASSSGGDSYEQY
J gene: TRBJ1-5; V gene: TRBV2; CDR3 protein: ASSDAILQPQH
J gene: TRBJ2-5; V gene: TRBV19; CDR3 protein: ASSITGTGVGETQY
J gene: TRBJ1-2; V gene: TRBV29-1; CDR3 protein: SVGENYGYT
J gene: TRBJ2-7; V gene: TRBV7-6; CDR3 protein: ASSLGATGLSYEQY
J gene: TRBJ1-2; V gene: TRBV5-1; CDR3 protein: ASSFDSNYGYT
J gene: TRBJ2-7; V gene: TRBV30; CDR3 protein: AWSGGSYEQY
J gene: TRBJ2-3; V gene: TRBV7-9; CDR3 protein: ASNWATDTQY